The 7 T cell receptor beta chains given below trace back to one sample, sequenced in a study of blood T cell repertoires in COVID-19. Sequencing used immunoSEQ multiplex PCR; TCRdb keeps in-frame clones, though not all of them. The sample has 100,000 or so clones; about 89% are singletons. The sample consisted of peripheral blood. These receptors were obtained from a woman younger than 45 with acute or convalescent COVID-19.

The chain combines TRBV6-1 with TRBJ1-1; tentative D call: TRBD1 (6 bases). This CDR3 contains 16 residues. CDR1 and CDR2 from the germline V gene are MNHNS and SASEGT. V was trimmed by 4 bases and J by 9 bases, leaving 24 bases between them. DNA of the CDR3: TGTGCCAGCAGTGGGGTGCTGGGTGGGGGCGCCAGCCAAGCTTTCTTT. Translating gives CASSGVLGGGASQAFF.

This rearrangement joins TRBV9 to TRBJ1-3; no clear D gene. There are 13 residues in the CDR3. Per the germline V gene, CDR1 is SGDLS and CDR2 is YYNGEE. V was trimmed by 2 bases and J by 4 bases, leaving 7 bases between them. The CDR3: CASSVTEGNTIYF. The CDR3 coding sequence is TGTGCCAGCAGCGTGACGGAGGGAAACACCATATATTTT. The variable domain in full, with the rest retrieved from reference TRBV9 and TRBJ1-3, is DSGVTQTPKHLITATGQRVTLRCSPRSGDLSVYWYQQSLDQGLQFLIQYYNGEERAKGNILERFSAQQFPDLHSELNLSSLELGDSALYFCASSVTEGNTIYFGEGSWLTVV.

This clone was recorded once. As DNA, the CDR3 is TGCAGTGCTAGTTACGGGTCTGGAAACACCATATATTTT. Amino acid sequence: CSASYGSGNTIYF. The rearrangement uses TRBV20-1 and TRBJ1-3; D unclear. Trimming shortened V by 3 bases and J by 1 base, and 7 bases separated the two germline ends. This CDR3 region has 13 residues. The germline V gene has CDR1 DFQATT and CDR2 SNEGSKA (reference sequence).

This chain joins TRBV10-1 and TRBJ2-2; no clear D. Germline V gives CDR1 WNHNN, CDR2 SYGVQD (reference sequence). Trimming took 4 bases from V and 0 from J, leaving 9 bases between them. The CDR3 has 15 residues. This chain's CDR3 is CASSGGQTNTGELFF. The CDR3 nucleotides read TGCGCCAGCAGTGGAGGCCAAACGAACACCGGGGAGCTGTTTTTT.

This chain links TRBV29-1 with TRBJ1-1; 9 bases are shared with TRBD1. The CDR3 runs to 16 residues. Germline loops: CDR1 SQVTM, CDR2 ANQGSEA. The V segment lost 5 bases and the J segment 1 base; nucleotides outside the gene matches: 11. CDR3 sequence reads: CSVPHLRTGENTEAFF. CDR3 coding DNA: TGCAGCGTTCCGCACCTCCGGACAGGGGAGAACACTGAAGCTTTCTTT.

The CDR3 sequence: CASSLGQAEAFF. Written as DNA, the CDR3 is TGCGCCAGCAGCCTGGGACAGGCTGAAGCTTTCTTT. This chain connects TRBV5-1 to TRBJ1-1, with 8 bases identical to TRBD1. This CDR3 has 12 amino acids. V gave up 4 bases and J gave up 6 bases; unmatched junction bases: 2. Germline CDR1 is SGHRS and CDR2 is YFSETQ. The variable domain in full, completed from reference TRBV5-1 and TRBJ1-1, reads KAGVTQTPRYLIKTRGQQVTLSCSPISGHRSVSWYQQTPGQGLQFLFEYFSETQRNKGNFPGRFSGRQFSNSRSEMNVSTLELGDSALYLCASSLGQAEAFFGQGTRLTVV.

The DNA for the CDR3 is TGTGCCAGCAGACCCCGGTGGAGTTTAGAGGCGAACACTGAAGCTTTCTTT. Translating gives CASRPRWSLEANTEAFF. The rearrangement joins TRBV11-3 to TRBJ1-1; D unclear. The CDR3 is made up of 17 amino acids. V lost 6 bases to trimming and J lost 1 base, with 21 bases between them. Germline loops: CDR1 SGHNT, CDR2 YENEEA. The variable domain in full, with the rest retrieved from reference TRBV11-3 and TRBJ1-1, is EAGVVQSPRYKIIEKKQPVAFWCNPISGHNTLYWYLQNLGQGPELLIRYENEEAVDDSQLPKDRFSAERLKGVDSTLKIQPAELGDSAVYLCASRPRWSLEANTEAFFGQGTRLTVV.